This TCR beta chain was documented in a study of blood T cell repertoires in COVID-19. The wider study: Both acute and convalescent COVID-19 samples were obtained from the United States, Italy and Spain. PBMCs, B-cell-depleted T cells, or T cells provided the cDNA or gDNA that made up the material.

The J segment lost 5 bases and the V segment lost 0 bases, leaving 5 bases of the junction unmatched. The CDR3 sequence is 16 residues long. CDR1 is SGHRS and CDR2 is YFSETQ in the germline V gene. TCRdb's table, derived via immunoSEQ multiplex PCR, lists solely in-frame clones and lacks some. The table lists about 310,000 clones, 70% to 90% of them singletons. Cohort 3 donors counted as recovered after two negative PCRs, clearance, or resolved symptoms. Source material: PBMCs or T cells enriched from blood (not recorded which). The clonotype was recovered from a woman in her 40s who had recovered from COVID-19. The chain combines TRBV5-1 with TRBJ2-2; 9 bases map to TRBD1. CDR3 nucleotide sequence: TGCGCCAGCAGCTTGGGCGGGACAGGGCAAACCGGGGAGCTGTTTTTT. Residues: CASSLGGTGQTGELFF.